The T cell receptor (beta chain) under discussion was sequenced for a study of blood T cell repertoires in COVID-19. The V gene lost 5 bases and the J gene lost 6 bases, with 17 bases spanning the gap. Germline V gene sequence: CDR1 MNHEY, CDR2 SVGEGT. The CDR3 has 15 amino acids. Profiled with immunoSEQ multiplex PCR; TCRdb holds only in-frame clones, not every one. The sample consists of 90,000 to 120,000 clones, approximately 88% of them appearing once. The sequencing input was peripheral blood. The chain uses TRBV6-2 or TRBV6-3 and TRBJ2-1, with TRBD2 as a possible D gene (6 bases). The receptor was derived from a man aged 45-60 years with active or convalescent COVID-19. The CDR3 protein is CASSLVGGVSNEQFF. The CDR3 DNA follows: TGTGCCAGCAGTCTCGTCGGGGGAGTGAGCAATGAGCAGTTCTTC.